Many counts were recorded for the clone carrying this T cell receptor beta chain. As yet, its antigen is unknown. This CDR3 contains 12 residues. V lost 6 bases to trimming and J lost 6 bases, with 8 bases between them. The data derive from a study of CD8 T cells in ankylosing spondylitis. Study findings and constraints: Matched synovial fluid from ankylosing spondylitis patients was reported to be enriched for disease-linked clones. Disease-linked clones proved CD8+ and comparatively uncommon in peripheral blood. Ankylosing spondylitis blood appeared to carry a characteristic TCR beta motif of eight or nine highly homologous variants.

TCRdb reprocessed the 5' RACE reads with MiXCR, giving one entry per CDR3 protein. The sample consists of around 150,000 distinct CDR3 sequences, about 17% of them appearing once. The chain employs TRBV12-3 or TRBV12-4 and TRBJ2-2; no reliable D call. The sample comprised blood, either unsorted or a sorted T cell fraction (not recorded which). The clonotype originates from a male donor with ankylosing spondylitis or in good health (not recorded which). DNA for the CDR3: TGTGCCAGCAGGGAGCTCTCCGGGGAGCTGTTTTTT. Protein: CASRELSGELFF.